This T cell receptor beta chain is from a study of blood T cell repertoires in COVID-19. The overall study: The United States, Italy and Spain supplied acute and convalescent COVID-19 samples.

Per the original methods: How many nucleated cells were present was estimated from reference gene primer amplification. Only in-frame clones appear in the TCRdb table, and some are missing; sequencing was by immunoSEQ multiplex PCR. V, J and clone size are those of that table, while D and trimming were read from the DNA. The table records 86,000 or so clones, about 89% of them present only once. Germline lookup yields CDR1 MNHNS and CDR2 SASEGT. The J segment lost 2 bases and the V segment lost 1 base, leaving 2 bases of the junction unmatched. The CDR3 totals 15 residues. The chain has TRBV6-1 and TRBJ2-5; 9 nucleotides match TRBD1. The TCR comes from a man in his forties or fifties with active or convalescent COVID-19. The sequenced sample consisted of peripheral blood. CDR3 region: CASSEGDREQETQYF. CDR3 nucleotides: TGTGCCAGCAGTGAAGGGGACAGGGAACAAGAGACCCAGTACTTC.